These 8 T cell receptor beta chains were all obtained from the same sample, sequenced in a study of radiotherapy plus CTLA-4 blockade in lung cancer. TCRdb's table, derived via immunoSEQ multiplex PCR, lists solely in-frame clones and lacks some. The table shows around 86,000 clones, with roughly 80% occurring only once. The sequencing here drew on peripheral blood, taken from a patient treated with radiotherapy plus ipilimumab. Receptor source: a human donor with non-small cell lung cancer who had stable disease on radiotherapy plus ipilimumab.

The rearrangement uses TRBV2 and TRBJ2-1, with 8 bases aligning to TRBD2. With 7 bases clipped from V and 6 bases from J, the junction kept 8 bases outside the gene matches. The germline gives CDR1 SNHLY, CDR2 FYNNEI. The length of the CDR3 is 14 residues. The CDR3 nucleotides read TGTGCCAGCACCCCATCGGGAGGGCTCAATGAGCAGTTCTTC. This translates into CASTPSGGLNEQFF.

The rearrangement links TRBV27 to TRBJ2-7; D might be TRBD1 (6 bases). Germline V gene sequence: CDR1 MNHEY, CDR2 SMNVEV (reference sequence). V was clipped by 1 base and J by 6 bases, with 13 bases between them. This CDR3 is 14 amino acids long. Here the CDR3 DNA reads TGTGCCAGCAGTTTATACAGGGATAGTGTCGAGCAGTACTTC. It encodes CASSLYRDSVEQYF.

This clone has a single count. The CDR3 region has the DNA TGTGCCGGAGGGACCCTGAAAAACATTCAGTACTTC. This sequence encodes CAGGTLKNIQYF. The chain carries TRBV2 and TRBJ2-4; D might be TRBD2 (6 bases). V shed 11 bases and J shed 4 bases, with 12 bases lying between them. This CDR3 region has 12 residues. Looked up from germline, CDR1 is SNHLY and CDR2 is FYNNEI.

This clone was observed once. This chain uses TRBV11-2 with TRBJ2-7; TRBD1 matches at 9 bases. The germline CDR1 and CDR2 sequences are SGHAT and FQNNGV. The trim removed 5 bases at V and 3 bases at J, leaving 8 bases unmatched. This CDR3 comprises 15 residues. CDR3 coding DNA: TGTGCCAGCAGCACTCGACAGGGGGGGCTCTACGAGCAGTACTTC. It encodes CASSTRQGGLYEQYF.

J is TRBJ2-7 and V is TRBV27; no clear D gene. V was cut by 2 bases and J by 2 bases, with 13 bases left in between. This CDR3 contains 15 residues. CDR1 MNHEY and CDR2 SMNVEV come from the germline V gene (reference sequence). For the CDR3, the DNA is TGTGCCAGCAGTTTACGTAGAAATGTCCCCTACGAGCAGTACTTC. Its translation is CASSLRRNVPYEQYF.

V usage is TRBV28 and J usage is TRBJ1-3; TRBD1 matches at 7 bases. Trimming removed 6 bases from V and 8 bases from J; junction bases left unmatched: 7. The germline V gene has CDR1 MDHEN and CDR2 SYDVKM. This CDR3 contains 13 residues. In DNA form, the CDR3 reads TGTGCCAGCAGGGAGACAGGGCGGGACACCATATATTTT. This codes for CASRETGRDTIYF.

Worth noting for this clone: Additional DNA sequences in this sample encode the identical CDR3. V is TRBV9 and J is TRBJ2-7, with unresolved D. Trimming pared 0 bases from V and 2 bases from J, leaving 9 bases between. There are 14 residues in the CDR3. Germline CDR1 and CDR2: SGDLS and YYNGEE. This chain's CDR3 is CASSVGSTAYEQYF. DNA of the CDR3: TGTGCCAGCAGCGTAGGCTCGACCGCCTACGAGCAGTACTTC.

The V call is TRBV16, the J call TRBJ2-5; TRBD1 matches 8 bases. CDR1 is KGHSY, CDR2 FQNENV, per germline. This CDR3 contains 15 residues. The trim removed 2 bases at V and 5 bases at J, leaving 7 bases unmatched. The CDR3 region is CASSQDRGYGETQYF. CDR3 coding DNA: TGTGCCAGCAGCCAAGACAGGGGCTACGGGGAGACCCAGTACTTC. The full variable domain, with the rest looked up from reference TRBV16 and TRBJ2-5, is GEEVAQTPKHLVRGEGQKAKLYCAPIKGHSYVFWYQQVLKNEFKFLISFQNENVFDETGMPKERFSAKCLPNSPCSLEIQATKLEDSAVYFCASSQDRGYGETQYFGPGTRLLVL.